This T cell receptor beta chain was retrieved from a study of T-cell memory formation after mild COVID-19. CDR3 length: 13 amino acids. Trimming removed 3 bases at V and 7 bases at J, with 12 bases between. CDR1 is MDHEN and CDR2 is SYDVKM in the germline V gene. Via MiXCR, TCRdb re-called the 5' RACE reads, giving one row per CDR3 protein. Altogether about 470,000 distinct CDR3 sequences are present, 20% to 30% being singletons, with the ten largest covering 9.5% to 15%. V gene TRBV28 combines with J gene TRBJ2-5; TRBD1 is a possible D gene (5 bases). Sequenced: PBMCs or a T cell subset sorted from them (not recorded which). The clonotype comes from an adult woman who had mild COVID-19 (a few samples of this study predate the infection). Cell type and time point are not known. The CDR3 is CASSFGAVGTQYF. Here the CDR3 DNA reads TGTGCCAGCAGTTTTGGGGCCGTCGGGACCCAGTACTTC. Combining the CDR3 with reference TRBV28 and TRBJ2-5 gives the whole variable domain DVKVTQSSRYLVKRTGEKVFLECVQDMDHENMFWYRQDPGLGLRLIYFSYDVKMKEKGDIPEGYSVSREKKERFSLILESASTNQTSMYLCASSFGAVGTQYFGPGTRLLVL.